The text below deals with one T cell receptor beta chain. Its antigen is not known. The CDR3 covers 14 residues. Germline CDR1 reads LNHDA; CDR2 reads SQIVND (reference sequence). With 3 bases clipped from V and 3 bases from J, the junction kept 1 base outside the gene matches. Deep-level assay runs were performed. The protocol was immunoSEQ multiplex PCR, while the TCRdb copy is restricted to in-frame clones and leaves out a portion. This sample yields about 730,000 clones, of which 72% are seen a single time; around 1.7% belongs to the top ten. The data originate from a study of shared clonotypes between healthy human individuals. Study outcomes and limitations: Represented diversity (both genetic and exposure-history) was limited by the small number of donors.

The sample taken for sequencing was memory CD4+ T cells sorted from blood. Specified subset: CD45RA-negative fraction. V and J are TRBV19 and TRBJ1-5; TRBD1 agrees at 8 bases. The sequence came from a woman aged 25 to 39 in good health. Here the CDR3 DNA reads TGTGCCAGTAGTATGACAGGGGACAATCAGCCCCAGCATTTT. This translates into CASSMTGDNQPQHF.